This TCR beta chain was captured in a study of control samples from healthy donors and cancer patients. Clones were sequenced by immunoSEQ multiplex PCR, and TCRdb holds only the in-frame ones, with some missing. The data show about 110,000 clones, roughly 90% seen once. The germline V and J ends were trimmed by 8 bases and 12 bases, with 22 bases remaining between them. The CDR3 totals 13 residues. Germline lookup yields CDR1 MDHEN and CDR2 SYDVKM. Source material: PBMCs. V is TRBV28 and J is TRBJ1-1; D unclear. The TCR originated in a woman aged 55 to 70 with lung cancer. CDR3: CASFTPKQAQTFF. CDR3 sequence (DNA): TGTGCCAGCTTTACCCCCAAGCAAGCCCAGACTTTCTTT.